The entry that follows covers one T cell receptor beta chain sequence. What it binds is unknown. The data were produced by immunoSEQ multiplex PCR, yet TCRdb's version contains in-frame clones alone and is incomplete. This table holds approximately 19,000 clones, about 76% found once. The record originates from a study of PD-1 blockade in classical Hodgkin lymphoma. Study results and caveats: The drivers behind the repertoire differences, possibly disease activity or prior therapy, remain undefined. Nivolumab initiated under 1 year post-ASCT led to patient exclusion.

With 4 bases removed from V and 4 bases from J, the gap between germline ends came to 13 bases. This CDR3 contains 14 residues. Looked up from germline, CDR1 is MDHEN and CDR2 is SYDVKM. Every patient was affected by relapse after autologous stem cell transplantation, while exposure to brentuximab vedotin was not uniform. The clonotype comes from a human donor with classical Hodgkin lymphoma. Sequencing used peripheral blood mononuclear cells (PBMCs), obtained before the second cycle of nivolumab. The chain couples TRBV28 to TRBJ1-1; perhaps TRBD1 as D (5 bases). The CDR3 protein is CASSSQGEGTEAFF. The CDR3 coding sequence is TGTGCCAGCAGTTCTCAGGGTGAGGGCACTGAAGCTTTCTTT. The whole variable domain, remainder taken from reference TRBV28 and TRBJ1-1, is DVKVTQSSRYLVKRTGEKVFLECVQDMDHENMFWYRQDPGLGLRLIYFSYDVKMKEKGDIPEGYSVSREKKERFSLILESASTNQTSMYLCASSSQGEGTEAFFGQGTRLTVV.